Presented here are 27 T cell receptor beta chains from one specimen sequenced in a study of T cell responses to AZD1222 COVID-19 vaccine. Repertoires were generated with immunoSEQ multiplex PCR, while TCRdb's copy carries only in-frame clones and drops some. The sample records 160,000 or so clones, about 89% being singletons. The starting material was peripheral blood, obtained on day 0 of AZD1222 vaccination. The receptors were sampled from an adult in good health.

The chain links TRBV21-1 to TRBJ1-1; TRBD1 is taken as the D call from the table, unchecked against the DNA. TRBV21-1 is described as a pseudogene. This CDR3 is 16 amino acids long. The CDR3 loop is CASSRGTGAMNTEAFF. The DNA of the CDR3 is TGTGCCAGCAGCCGCGGGACAGGGGCGATGAACACTGAAGCTTTCTTT.

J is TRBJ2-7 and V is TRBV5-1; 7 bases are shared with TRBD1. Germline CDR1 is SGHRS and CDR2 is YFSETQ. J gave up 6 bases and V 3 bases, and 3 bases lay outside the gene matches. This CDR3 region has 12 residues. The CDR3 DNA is TGCGCCAGCAGCTCTGGGACAGTCGAGCAGTACTTC. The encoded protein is CASSSGTVEQYF.

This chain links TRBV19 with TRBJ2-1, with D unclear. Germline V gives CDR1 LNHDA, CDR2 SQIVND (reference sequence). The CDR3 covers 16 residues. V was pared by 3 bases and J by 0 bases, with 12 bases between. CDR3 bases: TGTGCCAGTAGTATTTACGGCGGAAACTCCTACAATGAGCAGTTCTTC. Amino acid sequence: CASSIYGGNSYNEQFF.

The CDR3 bases are TGTGCCAGCAGCCAAGATCTTCAGCGGGTCACTGAAGCTTTCTTT. Its protein is CASSQDLQRVTEAFF. V and J are TRBV4-2 and TRBJ1-1; D gene uncertain. With 0 bases removed from V and 4 bases from J, the gap between germline ends came to 12 bases. This CDR3 region has 15 residues. Per the germline V gene, CDR1 is LGHNA and CDR2 is YNFKEQ.

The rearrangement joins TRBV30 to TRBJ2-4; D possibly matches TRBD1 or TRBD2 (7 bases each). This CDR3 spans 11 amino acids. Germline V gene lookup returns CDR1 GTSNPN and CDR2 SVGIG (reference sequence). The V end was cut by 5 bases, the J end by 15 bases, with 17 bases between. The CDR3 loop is CAWSTGRGPYF. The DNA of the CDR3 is TGTGCCTGGTCTACAGGGAGGGGGCCGTACTTC.

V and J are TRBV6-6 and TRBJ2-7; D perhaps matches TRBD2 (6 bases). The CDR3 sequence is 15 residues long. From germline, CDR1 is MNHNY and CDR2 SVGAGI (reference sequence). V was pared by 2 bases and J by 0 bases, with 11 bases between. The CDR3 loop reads CASSYPGAGSYEQYF. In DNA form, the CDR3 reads TGTGCCAGCAGTTACCCTGGAGCGGGCTCCTACGAGCAGTACTTC.

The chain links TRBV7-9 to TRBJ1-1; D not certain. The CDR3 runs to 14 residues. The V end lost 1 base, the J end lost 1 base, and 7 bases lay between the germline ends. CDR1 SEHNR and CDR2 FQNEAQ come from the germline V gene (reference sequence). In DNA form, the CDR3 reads TGTGCCAGCAGCTTAGTCCCAGGGAACACTGAAGCTTTCTTT. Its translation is CASSLVPGNTEAFF.

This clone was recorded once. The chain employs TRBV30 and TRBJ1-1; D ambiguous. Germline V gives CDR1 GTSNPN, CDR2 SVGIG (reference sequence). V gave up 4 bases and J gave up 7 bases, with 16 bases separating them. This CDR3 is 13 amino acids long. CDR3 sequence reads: CAWNTGSNDEAFF. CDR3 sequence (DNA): TGTGCCTGGAATACGGGGAGTAATGATGAAGCTTTCTTT.

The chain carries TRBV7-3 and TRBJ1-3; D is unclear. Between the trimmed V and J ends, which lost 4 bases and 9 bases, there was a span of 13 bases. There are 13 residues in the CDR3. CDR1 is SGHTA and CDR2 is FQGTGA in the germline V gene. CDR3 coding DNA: TGTGCCAGCAGCTCCCCCCGTAGGAGCACCATATATTTT. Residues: CASSSPRRSTIYF.

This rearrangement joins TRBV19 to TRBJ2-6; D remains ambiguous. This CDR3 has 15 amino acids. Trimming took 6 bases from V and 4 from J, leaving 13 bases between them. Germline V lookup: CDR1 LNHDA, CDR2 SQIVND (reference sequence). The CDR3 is CASSPFLLGANVLTF. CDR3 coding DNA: TGTGCCAGTAGCCCATTCCTCTTAGGGGCCAACGTCCTGACTTTC.

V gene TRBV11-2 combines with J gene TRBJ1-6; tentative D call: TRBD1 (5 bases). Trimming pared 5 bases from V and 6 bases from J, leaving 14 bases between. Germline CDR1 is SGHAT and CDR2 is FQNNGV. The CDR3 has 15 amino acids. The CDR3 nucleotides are TGTGCCAGCAGCCCCGGCGGGGGTTCTAATTCACCCCTCCACTTT. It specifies CASSPGGGSNSPLHF.

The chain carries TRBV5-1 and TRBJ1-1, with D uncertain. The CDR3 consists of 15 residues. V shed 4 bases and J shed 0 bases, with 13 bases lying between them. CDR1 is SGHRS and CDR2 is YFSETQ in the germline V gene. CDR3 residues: CASSPGSPMNTEAFF. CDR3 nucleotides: TGCGCCAGCAGCCCGGGGTCCCCCATGAACACTGAAGCTTTCTTT.

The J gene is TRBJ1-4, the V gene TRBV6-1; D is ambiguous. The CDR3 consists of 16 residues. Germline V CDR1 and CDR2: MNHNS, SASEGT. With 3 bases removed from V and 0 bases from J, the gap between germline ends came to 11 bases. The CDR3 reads CASSEAFLSTNEKLFF. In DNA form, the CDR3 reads TGTGCCAGCAGTGAGGCCTTTTTGTCAACTAATGAAAAACTGTTTTTT.

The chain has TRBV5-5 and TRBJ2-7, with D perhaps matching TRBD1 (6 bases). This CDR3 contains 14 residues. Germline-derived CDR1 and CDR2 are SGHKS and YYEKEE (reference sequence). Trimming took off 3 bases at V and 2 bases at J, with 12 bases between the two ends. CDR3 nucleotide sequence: TGTGCCAGCAGCTGGGGGCAGGGTACCTACGAGCAGTACTTC. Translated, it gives CASSWGQGTYEQYF.

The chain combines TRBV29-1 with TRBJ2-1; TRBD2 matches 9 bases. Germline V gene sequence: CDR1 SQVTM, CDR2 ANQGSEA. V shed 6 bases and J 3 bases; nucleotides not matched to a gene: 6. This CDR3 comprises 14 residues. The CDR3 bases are TGCAGCGTCAACCCTAGCGGGGTCTACAATGAGCAGTTCTTC. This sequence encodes CSVNPSGVYNEQFF.

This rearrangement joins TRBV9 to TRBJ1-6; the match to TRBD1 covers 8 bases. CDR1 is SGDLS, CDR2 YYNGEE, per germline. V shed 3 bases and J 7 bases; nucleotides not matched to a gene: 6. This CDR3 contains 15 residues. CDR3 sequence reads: CASSATGAGNSPLHF. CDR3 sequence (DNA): TGTGCCAGCAGCGCGACAGGGGCAGGGAATTCACCCCTCCACTTT.

The CDR3 sequence: CASTLGTSGPYF. The CDR3 DNA sequence: TGTGCCAGCACCCTTGGGACTAGCGGGCCATACTTC. The chain employs TRBV7-2 and TRBJ2-4, with TRBD2 identical over 12 bases. Germline V CDR1 and CDR2: SGHTA, FQGNSA. This CDR3 has 12 residues. V trimming: 7 bases; J trimming: 16 bases; junction bases outside the gene matches: 8. Full variable domain (rest looked up from reference TRBV7-2 and TRBJ2-4): GAGVSQSPSNKVTEKGKDVELRCDPISGHTALYWYRQSLGQGLEFLIYFQGNSAPDKSGLPSDRFSAERTGGSVSTLTIQRTQQEDSAVYLCASTLGTSGPYFGAGTRLSVL.

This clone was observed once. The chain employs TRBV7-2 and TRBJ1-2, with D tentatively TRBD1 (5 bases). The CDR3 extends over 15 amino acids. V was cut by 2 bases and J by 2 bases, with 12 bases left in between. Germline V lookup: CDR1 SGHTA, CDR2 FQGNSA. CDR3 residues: CASSLKQGGNYGYTF. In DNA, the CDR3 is TGTGCCAGCAGCTTAAAGCAGGGTGGGAACTATGGCTACACCTTC.

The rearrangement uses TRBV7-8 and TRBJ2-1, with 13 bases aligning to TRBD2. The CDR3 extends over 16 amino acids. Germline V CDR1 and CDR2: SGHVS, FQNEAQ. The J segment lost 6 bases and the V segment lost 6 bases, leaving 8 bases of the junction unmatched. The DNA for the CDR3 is TGTGCCAGCAGGCTCTCCGGGACTAGCGGGACCAATGAGCAGTTCTTC. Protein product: CASRLSGTSGTNEQFF.

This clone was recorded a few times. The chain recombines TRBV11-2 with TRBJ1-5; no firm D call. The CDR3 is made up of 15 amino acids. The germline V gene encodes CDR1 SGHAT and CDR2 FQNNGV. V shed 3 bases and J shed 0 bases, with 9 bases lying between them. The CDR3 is CASSFNPSSNQPQHF. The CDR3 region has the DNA TGTGCCAGCAGCTTCAATCCAAGTAGCAATCAGCCCCAGCATTTT.

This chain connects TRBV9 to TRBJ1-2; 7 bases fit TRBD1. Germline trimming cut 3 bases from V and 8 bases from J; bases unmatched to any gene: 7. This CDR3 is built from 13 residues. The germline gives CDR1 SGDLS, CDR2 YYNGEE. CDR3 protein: CASSARQGRGYTF. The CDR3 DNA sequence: TGTGCCAGCAGCGCCCGACAGGGTCGCGGCTACACCTTC. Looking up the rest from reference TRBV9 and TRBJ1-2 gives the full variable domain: DSGVTQTPKHLITATGQRVTLRCSPRSGDLSVYWYQQSLDQGLQFLIQYYNGEERAKGNILERFSAQQFPDLHSELNLSSLELGDSALYFCASSARQGRGYTFGSGTRLTVV.

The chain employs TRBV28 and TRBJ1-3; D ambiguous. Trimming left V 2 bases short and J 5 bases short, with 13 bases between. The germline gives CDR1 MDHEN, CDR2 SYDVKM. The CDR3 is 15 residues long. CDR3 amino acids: CASSLPTPARNTIYF. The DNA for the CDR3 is TGTGCCAGCAGTTTACCCACCCCAGCTCGAAACACCATATATTTT.

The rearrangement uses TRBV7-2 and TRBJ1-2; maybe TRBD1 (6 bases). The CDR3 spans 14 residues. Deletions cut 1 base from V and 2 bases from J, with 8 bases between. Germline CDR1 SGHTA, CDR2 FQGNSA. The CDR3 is CASSLGGGNYGYTF. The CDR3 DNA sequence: TGTGCCAGCAGCTTAGGAGGGGGGAACTATGGCTACACCTTC. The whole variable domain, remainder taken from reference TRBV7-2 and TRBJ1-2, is GAGVSQSPSNKVTEKGKDVELRCDPISGHTALYWYRQSLGQGLEFLIYFQGNSAPDKSGLPSDRFSAERTGGSVSTLTIQRTQQEDSAVYLCASSLGGGNYGYTFGSGTRLTVV.

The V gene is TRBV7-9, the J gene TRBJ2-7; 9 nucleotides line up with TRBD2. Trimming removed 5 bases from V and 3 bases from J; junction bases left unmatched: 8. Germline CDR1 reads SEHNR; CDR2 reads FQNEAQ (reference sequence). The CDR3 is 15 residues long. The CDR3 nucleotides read TGTGCCAGCAGCCTAGTGCCTAGCGGGAACTACGAGCAGTACTTC. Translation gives CASSLVPSGNYEQYF.

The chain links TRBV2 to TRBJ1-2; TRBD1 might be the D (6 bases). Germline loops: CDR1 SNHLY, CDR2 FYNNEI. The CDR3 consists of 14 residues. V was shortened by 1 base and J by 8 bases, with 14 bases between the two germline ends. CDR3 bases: TGTGCCAGCAGTGAAGTGGGGGGGGCGGAAGGCTACACCTTC. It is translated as CASSEVGGAEGYTF.

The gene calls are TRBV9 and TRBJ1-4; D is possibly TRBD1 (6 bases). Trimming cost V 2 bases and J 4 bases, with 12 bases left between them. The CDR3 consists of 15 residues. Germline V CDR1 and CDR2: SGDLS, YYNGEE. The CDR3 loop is CASSVSGVDNEKLFF. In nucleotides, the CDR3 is TGTGCCAGCAGCGTCTCAGGGGTCGATAATGAAAAACTGTTTTTT. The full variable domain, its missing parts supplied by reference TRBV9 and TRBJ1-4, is DSGVTQTPKHLITATGQRVTLRCSPRSGDLSVYWYQQSLDQGLQFLIQYYNGEERAKGNILERFSAQQFPDLHSELNLSSLELGDSALYFCASSVSGVDNEKLFFGSGTQLSVL.

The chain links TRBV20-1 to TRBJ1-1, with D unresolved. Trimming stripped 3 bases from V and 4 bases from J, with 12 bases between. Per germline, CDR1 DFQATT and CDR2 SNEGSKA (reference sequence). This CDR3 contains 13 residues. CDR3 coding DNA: TGCAGTGCTAGTTCTGGGCTAAGCACTGAAGCTTTCTTT. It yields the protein CSASSGLSTEAFF.